This TCR beta chain stems from a study of CD8+ T cells in alopecia areata (dated by TCRdb to 2017 to 2018). Turning to the overall study: Skin from C3H/HeJ donors with spontaneous alopecia (roughly 6-13 months old) was grafted onto female C3H/HeJ recipients that were about 6-10 weeks old. Scalp clonality was compared among normal scalp (n=4), patchy alopecia areata scalp (n=8), and alopecia totalis/universalis scalp (n=8). To study T cell clonal expansion in alopecia areata, the researchers applied high-throughput TCRbeta sequencing to both the C3H/HeJ mouse model and human patients. TCRbeta CDR3 regions were amplified by immunoSEQ multiplex PCR with 35 Vbeta forward and 13 Jbeta reverse primers. On the human side, TCRbeta sequencing was run on scalp tissue and on sorted CD4+ and CD8+ peripheral blood T cells from healthy controls and from alopecia areata patients with either patchy or totalis/universalis disease. RNA was obtained with the PAXgene miRNA kit for fixed scalp, the miRNeasy kit for PBMCs, and the RNeasy kit for mouse skin.

Pooled mouse cutaneous lymph node cells were stained for CD4, CD8alpha, NKG2D, NKG2ACE and other markers and were then sorted on a BD Influx. Paper-wide results and their limitations: Higher clonality and more expanded CD8+ clones were observed in lesional scalp than in normal scalp, particularly in alopecia totalis/universalis, a finding suggestive of antigenic drive. TCR sequences shared between patients were less clear than in mice, possibly partly because of HLA diversity in the patient population. Resident alphabeta T cells in normal human skin are also sequenced, complicating scalp TCR repertoire analysis, unlike mouse skin dominated by gammadelta T cells.

The receptor library was made with the immunoSEQ multiplex PCR assay. RNA was extracted from all samples and reverse transcribed into cDNA as template for TCR sequencing. First-strand cDNA was synthesized with SuperScript III using a 2:1 mix of oligo-dT and random hexamers. A synthetic immune receptor repertoire was used to measure amplification bias, and any remaining bias was corrected computationally. Sequencing of the libraries was done on Illumina HiSeq using 60 bp reads that spanned the CDR3 and were read from J toward V. The study's processing was this. Raw reads were preprocessed to remove errors, and CDR3 was defined according to IMGT conventions as the region from the conserved cysteine to phenylalanine. Clonality was calculated as 1 minus Shannon entropy normalized by log2 of the number of productive unique TCRs. CD4 or CD8 identity of scalp clones was inferred by cross-referencing scalp TCRbeta sequences with sorted blood CD4 and CD8 repertoires. Held by TCRdb, this immuneACCESS table contains in-frame sequences only and omits some clones. Under half of the omission traces to an unresolved V gene where checked; the cause of the rest is unknown. V and J calls and clone size are copied from that table; D and trimming were computed from the DNA. Listed for this sample are 270,000 or so clones, none observed only a single time. The ten largest make up 1.2% of the sample.

V and J are truncated by 6 bases and 0 bases respectively, leaving an intervening sequence of 8 bases. Measured from the cysteine to the phenylalanine, the CDR3 is 13 residues long. The DNA shown is the part of the CDR3 that was read: 27 bases, in frame from base 1. As encoded in the germline V gene, CDR1 is LGHNA while CDR2 is YSYQKL. This clone has a handful of counts. It has no known antigen specificity. Just one base apart from a much larger clone, this may be a read error. The species here is mouse, which means the gene names and germline sequences are mouse ones. Read coverage stops 4 residues before the CDR3 terminus; the germline J gene supplies the remainder.

Recombination joined TRBV2 with TRBJ1-1, with TRBD1 tentatively as D gene (5 bases match). The clonotype originates from a C3H/HeJ mouse with alopecia areata. The haplotype of this strain at the MHC is H2-k. The sequenced material came from CD4+ T cells sorted from a lymph node. The CDR3 is CASRDNANTEVFF. The DNA read from the CDR3 is TGTGCCAGCAGGGACAATGCAAACACA.